What follows is one T cell receptor beta chain and its context. The entry originates in a study of type 1 regulatory T cells. Study overall: An in vitro protocol generated T-allo10, a Tr1-enriched, alloantigen-specific CD4 T cell product.

With 0 bases removed from V and 7 bases from J, the gap between germline ends came to 9 bases. CDR3 length: 12 residues. Per germline, CDR1 DFQATT and CDR2 SNEGSKA (reference sequence). MiXCR, applied by TCRdb to the reads, yields one record per CDR3 protein. This sample has some 100,000 distinct CDR3 sequences; around a third occur once, and the top ten carry 2% to 2.5%. This TCR came from a human donor in good health. The rearrangement uses TRBV20-1 and TRBJ1-1; weak D call: TRBD1 (5 bases). The sequenced sample was CD4+ T cells, either the whole sample or a sorted fraction (not recorded which). DNA of the CDR3: TGCAGTGCTAGAGAGACGACAGTTGAAGCTTTCTTT. Encoded protein: CSARETTVEAFF.